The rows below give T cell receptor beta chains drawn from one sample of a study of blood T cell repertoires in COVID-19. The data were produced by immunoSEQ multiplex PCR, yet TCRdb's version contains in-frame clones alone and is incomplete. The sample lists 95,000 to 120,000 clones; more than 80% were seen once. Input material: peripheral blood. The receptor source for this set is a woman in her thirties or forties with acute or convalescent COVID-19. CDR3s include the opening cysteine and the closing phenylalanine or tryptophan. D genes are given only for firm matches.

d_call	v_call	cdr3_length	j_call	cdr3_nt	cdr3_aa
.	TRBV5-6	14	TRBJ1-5	TGTGCCAGCAGCTTGCTACCCAACAATCAGCCCCAGCATTTT	CASSLLPNNQPQHF
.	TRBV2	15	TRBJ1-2	TGTGCCAGCAATCTATGGACGGGAGGGGACTATGGCTACACCTTC	CASNLWTGGDYGYTF
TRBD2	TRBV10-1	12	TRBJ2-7	TGCGCCAGCAGTCCGGGGGGCTACGAGCAGTACTTC	CASSPGGYEQYF
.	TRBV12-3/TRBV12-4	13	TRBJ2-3	TGTGCCAGCAGTTTAGCGGAGGGGGATACGCAGTATTTT	CASSLAEGDTQYF
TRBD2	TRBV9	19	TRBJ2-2	TGTGCCAGCAGCGTAGGGTCCCTAGCGGGGGGGCGGATCACCGGGGAGCTGTTTTTT	CASSVGSLAGGRITGELFF
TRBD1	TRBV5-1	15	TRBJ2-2	TGCGCCAGCAGCTTGGACAGGGGGACGACCGGGGAGCTGTTTTTT	CASSLDRGTTGELFF
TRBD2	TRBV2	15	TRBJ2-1	TGTGCCAGCATTTGGGCTAGCGGGGGATACAATGAGCAGTTCTTC	CASIWASGGYNEQFF
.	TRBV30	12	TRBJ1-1	TGTGCCTGGAGTGTACAGACCCCTGAAGCTTTCTTT	CAWSVQTPEAFF
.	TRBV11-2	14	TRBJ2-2	TGTGCCAGCAGCTTAGGGCAGTCAGGGAGGGAGCTGTTTTTT	CASSLGQSGRELFF
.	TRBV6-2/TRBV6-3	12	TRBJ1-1	TGTGCCAGCAGTTCCCCGAGGTCTGAAGCTTTCTTT	CASSSPRSEAFF
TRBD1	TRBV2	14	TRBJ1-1	TGTGCCAGCGGGGACAGGTCGGGTGTGACTGAAGCTTTCTTT	CASGDRSGVTEAFF
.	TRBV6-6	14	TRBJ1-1	TGTGCCAGCAGTTACAGCGCTCAGAACACTGAAGCTTTCTTT	CASSYSAQNTEAFF
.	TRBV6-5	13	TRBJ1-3	TGTGCCAGCAGGTGGGGGGCTGGAAACACCATATATTTT	CASRWGAGNTIYF
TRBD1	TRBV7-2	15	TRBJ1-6	TGTGCCAGCAGTACGGGGACAGGGGTCTTTTCACCCCTCCACTTT	CASSTGTGVFSPLHF
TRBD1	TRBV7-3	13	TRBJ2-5	TGTGCCAGCAGCTTAAACAGGGGGGAGACCCAGTACTTC	CASSLNRGETQYF
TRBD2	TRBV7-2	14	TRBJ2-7	TGTGCCAGCAGCTTATTGGGGGGGGACTCAGAGCAGTACTTC	CASSLLGGDSEQYF
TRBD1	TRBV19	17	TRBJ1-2	TGTGCCAGTAGTATAGACACCACTACAGGGGCCCCCTATGGCTACACCTTC	CASSIDTTTGAPYGYTF
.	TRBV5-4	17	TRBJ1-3	TGTGCCAGCAGCCCGGGAAGCGACAGGACCCCTGGAAACACCATATATTTT	CASSPGSDRTPGNTIYF